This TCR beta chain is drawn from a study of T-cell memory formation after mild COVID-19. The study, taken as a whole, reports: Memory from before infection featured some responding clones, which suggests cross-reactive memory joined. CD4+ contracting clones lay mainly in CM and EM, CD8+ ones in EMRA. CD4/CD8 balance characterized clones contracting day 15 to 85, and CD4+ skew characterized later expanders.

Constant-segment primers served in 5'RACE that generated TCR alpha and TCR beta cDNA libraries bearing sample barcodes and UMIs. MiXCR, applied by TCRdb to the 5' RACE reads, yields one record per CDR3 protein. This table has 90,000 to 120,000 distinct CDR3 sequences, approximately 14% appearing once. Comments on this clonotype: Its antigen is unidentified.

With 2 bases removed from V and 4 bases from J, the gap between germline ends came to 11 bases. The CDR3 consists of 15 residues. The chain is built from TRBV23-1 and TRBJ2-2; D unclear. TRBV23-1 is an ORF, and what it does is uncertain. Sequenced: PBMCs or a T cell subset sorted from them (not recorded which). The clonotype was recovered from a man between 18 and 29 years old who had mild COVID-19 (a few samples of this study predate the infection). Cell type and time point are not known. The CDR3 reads CASSQVQGRTGELFF. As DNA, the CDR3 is TGCGCCAGCAGTCAAGTTCAAGGCCGCACCGGGGAGCTGTTTTTT.